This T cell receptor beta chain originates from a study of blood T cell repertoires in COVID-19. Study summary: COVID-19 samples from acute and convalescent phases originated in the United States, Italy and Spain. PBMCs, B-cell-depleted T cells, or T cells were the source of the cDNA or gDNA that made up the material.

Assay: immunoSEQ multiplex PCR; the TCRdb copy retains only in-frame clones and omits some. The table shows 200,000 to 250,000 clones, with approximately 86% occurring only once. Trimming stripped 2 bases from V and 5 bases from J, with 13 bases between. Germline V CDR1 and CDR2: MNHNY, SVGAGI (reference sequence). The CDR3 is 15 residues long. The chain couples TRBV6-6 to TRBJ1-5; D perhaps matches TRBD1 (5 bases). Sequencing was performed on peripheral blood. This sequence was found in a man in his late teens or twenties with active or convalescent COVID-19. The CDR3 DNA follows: TGTGCCAGCAGTTACCGGCAGGCAGGGCATCAGCCCCAGCATTTT. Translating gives CASSYRQAGHQPQHF.